This section outlines one T cell receptor beta chain sequence together with its context. V was cut by 3 bases and J by 2 bases, with 11 bases left in between. The germline gives CDR1 MNHEY, CDR2 SVGEGT. The CDR3 consists of 15 residues. A second about 7 to 12 cycle PCR used barcoded and J-beta primers. From the 5' RACE reads, TCRdb called clonotypes with MiXCR, one entry per CDR3 protein. The sample has hundreds of thousands of distinct CDR3 sequences; roughly 49% are singletons. This sample was taken from a study of blood T cells in healthy people across ages. The specimen sequenced was blood. This clonotype originated in a woman aged 60-70 years in good health. V gene TRBV6-2 or TRBV6-3 combines with J gene TRBJ2-1, with unresolved D. The CDR3: CASSYQPPTYNEQFF. The CDR3 coding sequence is TGTGCCAGCAGTTATCAGCCCCCTACCTACAATGAGCAGTTCTTC.